These 20 T cell receptor beta chains were sequenced from one sample in a study of response to subunit inactivated influenza vaccine. Via MiXCR, TCRdb re-called the RT-PCR reads, giving one row per CDR3 protein. This repertoire shows about 540,000 distinct CDR3 sequences, roughly a quarter found once; its top ten account for about 2.8%. These data were also reused for a study on T cells expressing NK-cell markers. That work states: A 5'RACE template switching approach incorporating UMIs was used to make TCR beta cDNA.

The sequenced sample was CD4+ T cells sorted from PBMCs, obtained 12 days after vaccination. Every receptor here comes from a man aged 45-65 years who received an inactivated influenza vaccine.

This clonotype has a count of ten or more. The chain has TRBV20-1 and TRBJ1-1; perhaps TRBD1 as D (5 bases). The CDR3 totals 14 residues. Germline V CDR1 and CDR2: DFQATT, SNEGSKA (reference sequence). Trimming took off 1 base at V and 5 bases at J, with 14 bases between the two ends. CDR3 coding DNA: TGCAGTGCTAGAGTCGGGGGTCGGGAGACTGAAGCTTTCTTT. Translation: CSARVGGRETEAFF.

The J gene is TRBJ2-7, the V gene TRBV18; 7 nucleotides align to TRBD2. With 3 bases clipped from V and 5 bases from J, the junction kept 1 base outside the gene matches. Germline V gene lookup returns CDR1 KGHSH and CDR2 LQKENI. CDR3 size: 12 residues. The CDR3 spells CASSPAGDEQYF. The CDR3 nucleotides are TGTGCCAGCTCACCCGCGGGGGACGAGCAGTACTTC. The full variable domain, its missing parts supplied by reference TRBV18 and TRBJ2-7, is NAGVMQNPRHLVRRRGQEARLRCSPMKGHSHVYWYRQLPEEGLKFMVYLQKENIIDESGMPKERFSAEFPKEGPSILRIQQVVRGDSAAYFCASSPAGDEQYFGPGTRLTVT.

J is TRBJ1-1 and V is TRBV19, with 7 bases fitting TRBD1. CDR1 is LNHDA, CDR2 SQIVND, per germline (reference sequence). J lost 3 bases, V lost 4 bases, and 11 bases had no gene match. The CDR3 consists of 16 residues. CDR3 DNA: TGTGCCAGTAGTAGTGGCCGAGGGGGCCGTTACACTGAAGCTTTCTTT. Protein: CASSSGRGGRYTEAFF.

V is TRBV2 and J is TRBJ1-1; a possible D gene is TRBD1 (5 bases). Looked up from germline, CDR1 is SNHLY and CDR2 is FYNNEI. This CDR3 comprises 16 residues. Deletions cut 3 bases from V and 1 base from J, with 15 bases between. The CDR3 sequence is CASSESLTGGNTEAFF. The CDR3 coding sequence is TGTGCCAGCAGTGAGAGCCTAACCGGGGGGAACACTGAAGCTTTCTTT.

This clonotype showed up just once. Mismatch with germline at one junction end may stem from a read error. The chain links TRBV6-5 to TRBJ2-3; D may be TRBD2 (7 bases). CDR1 and CDR2 from the germline V gene are MNHEY and SVGAGI. This CDR3 contains 15 residues. CDR3 nucleotide sequence: TGTGCCAGCAGTTACTCTCCGGGGGGCACAGATGCGCAGTATTTT. This gives the protein CASSYSPGGTDAQYF.

The CDR3 loop reads CASSSVGTGDYNEQFF. In DNA, the CDR3 is TGCGCCAGCAGCTCGGTTGGGACAGGGGACTACAATGAGCAGTTCTTC. The chain carries TRBV5-1 and TRBJ2-1; 10 positions agree with TRBD1. The CDR3 runs 16 residues. The junction had 6 bases not matched to a gene; V was cut back by 3 bases and J by 3 bases. Per the germline V gene, CDR1 is SGHRS and CDR2 is YFSETQ. Variable domain in full (rest from reference TRBV5-1 and TRBJ2-1): KAGVTQTPRYLIKTRGQQVTLSCSPISGHRSVSWYQQTPGQGLQFLFEYFSETQRNKGNFPGRFSGRQFSNSRSEMNVSTLELGDSALYLCASSSVGTGDYNEQFFGPGTRLTVL.

This clonotype was seen a few times. This chain joins TRBV20-1 and TRBJ2-3, with 13 bases matching TRBD2. The germline V gene encodes CDR1 DFQATT and CDR2 SNEGSKA (reference sequence). J gave up 8 bases and V 5 bases, and 7 bases lay outside the gene matches. The CDR3 sequence is 14 residues long. CDR3 amino acids: CSAELAGGPFTQYF. The CDR3 nucleotides read TGCAGTGCTGAACTAGCGGGGGGGCCCTTTACGCAGTATTTT.

This clonotype was detected a few times. The rearrangement links TRBV5-1 to TRBJ1-4, with 10 bases that match TRBD1. The CDR3 extends over 15 amino acids. Germline V CDR1 and CDR2: SGHRS, YFSETQ. With 4 bases clipped from V and 10 bases from J, the junction kept 10 bases outside the gene matches. In DNA form, the CDR3 reads TGCGCCAGCAGCATGGACAGGGGGACAGGTGGAAAACTGTTTTTT. This sequence encodes CASSMDRGTGGKLFF.

Concerning this clonotype itself: Sequence at one end of the junction differs from germline and may be a read error. Written as DNA, the CDR3 is TGTGCCAGCAGCGAGAGCGGGGGTGGAGAGACCCAGTCCTTC. It specifies CASSESGGGETQSF. J is TRBJ2-5 and V is TRBV9; 8 bases align to TRBD2. Per the germline V gene, CDR1 is SGDLS and CDR2 is YYNGEE. This CDR3 comprises 14 residues.

This clonotype has only a few counts. The chain has TRBV6-2 or TRBV6-3 and TRBJ2-3; TRBD1 might be the D (5 bases). Germline V gives CDR1 MNHEY, CDR2 SVGEGT. Trimming shortened V by 6 bases and J by 1 base, and 20 bases separated the two germline ends. The CDR3 has 17 residues. The CDR3: CASSKARDDWGTDTQYF. CDR3 bases: TGTGCCAGCAGCAAAGCCAGGGATGATTGGGGCACAGATACGCAGTATTTT.

A few counts support this clonotype. The chain carries TRBV20-1 and TRBJ1-6, with 7 bases matching TRBD1. V shed 4 bases, J shed 10 bases, and the junction held 10 bases outside the gene matches. Germline CDR1 reads DFQATT; CDR2 reads SNEGSKA (reference sequence). This CDR3 spans 14 amino acids. The CDR3 is CSAKTGGGRSPLHF. The CDR3 bases are TGCAGTGCTAAGACCGGAGGGGGCAGGTCACCCCTCCACTTT.

This clonotype was found a few times. The V gene is TRBV10-3, the J gene TRBJ1-2; weak D call: TRBD1 (6 bases). Germline assignment: CDR1 ENHRY and CDR2 SYGVKD. The CDR3 has 17 residues. Between the trimmed V and J ends, which lost 3 bases and 0 bases, there was a span of 17 bases. The CDR3 sequence: CAISDSGRKGANYGYTF. The CDR3 nucleotides are TGTGCCATCAGTGATTCGGGCAGAAAGGGGGCTAACTATGGCTACACCTTC.

V is TRBV24-1 and J is TRBJ2-5; 10 bases match TRBD1. Trimming took 0 bases from V and 4 from J; bases not matched to a gene: 4. The CDR3 runs to 16 residues. Germline CDR1 and CDR2: KGHDR and SFDVKD. CDR3 DNA: TGTGCCACCAGTGATTTGCGGACAGGGGGTTTAGAGACCCAGTACTTC. It yields the protein CATSDLRTGGLETQYF.

The CDR3 sequence: CAWSTPRGRVLEQYF. The CDR3 DNA follows: TGTGCCTGGAGTACCCCGCGCGGGAGAGTTTTGGAGCAGTACTTC. V and J are TRBV30 and TRBJ2-7; TRBD2 matches 7 bases. From germline, CDR1 is GTSNPN and CDR2 SVGIG (reference sequence). V dropped 2 bases and J dropped 7; count of bases not matched to a gene: 14. The CDR3 covers 15 residues.

This clonotype has a handful of counts. The rearrangement joins TRBV6-2 or TRBV6-3 to TRBJ1-1; D remains unclear. The V gene lost 0 bases and the J gene lost 1 base, with 6 bases spanning the gap. CDR1 MNHEY and CDR2 SVGEGT come from the germline V gene. The CDR3 is made up of 14 amino acids. In DNA, the CDR3 is TGTGCCAGCAGTTACTCGACCCCGAACACTGAAGCTTTCTTT. Translating gives CASSYSTPNTEAFF.

The V call is TRBV2, the J call TRBJ2-2; tentative D call: TRBD1 (6 bases). This CDR3 has 14 residues. Germline V gene data show CDR1 as SNHLY and CDR2 as FYNNEI. V was shortened by 6 bases and J by 8 bases, with 16 bases between the two germline ends. The CDR3 loop reads CASRRDTVRGELFF. In DNA, the CDR3 is TGTGCCAGCAGGAGGGACACCGTAAGGGGGGAGCTGTTTTTT.

This clonotype has a handful of counts. This rearrangement joins TRBV5-1 to TRBJ1-1; TRBD1 matches at 7 bases. Germline lookup yields CDR1 SGHRS and CDR2 YFSETQ. Germline trimming cut 4 bases from V and 0 bases from J; bases unmatched to any gene: 3. The CDR3 spans 14 residues. The CDR3 DNA reads as TGCGCCAGCAGCAAGGGGACAGTGAACACTGAAGCTTTCTTT. This gives the protein CASSKGTVNTEAFF.

In this sample, this clonotype turned up many times. This sequence joins TRBV29-1 and TRBJ2-3; 7 bases are shared with TRBD1. Germline V gene sequence: CDR1 SQVTM, CDR2 ANQGSEA. Germline trimming cut 0 bases from V and 1 base from J; bases unmatched to any gene: 7. This CDR3 has 16 amino acids. The CDR3 spells CSVEDINRGGTDTQYF. CDR3 coding DNA: TGCAGCGTTGAAGATATCAACAGGGGAGGCACAGATACGCAGTATTTT.

The rearrangement uses TRBV6-2 or TRBV6-3 and TRBJ2-5, with 9 bases aligning to TRBD2. Per germline, CDR1 MNHEY and CDR2 SVGEGT. The CDR3 contains 14 residues. V dropped 8 bases and J dropped 2; count of bases not matched to a gene: 6. CDR3 residues: CASGLAGIQETQYF. The CDR3 nucleotides read TGTGCCAGCGGCCTAGCGGGGATACAAGAGACCCAGTACTTC.

The chain employs TRBV4-3 and TRBJ2-3; unclear D gene. The CDR3 contains 16 residues. Germline V CDR1 and CDR2: LGHNA, YSLEER. V gave up 0 bases and J gave up 0 bases, with 10 bases separating them. CDR3 DNA: TGCGCCAGCAGCCAAGATCGGGCAAGCAGCACAGATACGCAGTATTTT. Translation: CASSQDRASSTDTQYF.